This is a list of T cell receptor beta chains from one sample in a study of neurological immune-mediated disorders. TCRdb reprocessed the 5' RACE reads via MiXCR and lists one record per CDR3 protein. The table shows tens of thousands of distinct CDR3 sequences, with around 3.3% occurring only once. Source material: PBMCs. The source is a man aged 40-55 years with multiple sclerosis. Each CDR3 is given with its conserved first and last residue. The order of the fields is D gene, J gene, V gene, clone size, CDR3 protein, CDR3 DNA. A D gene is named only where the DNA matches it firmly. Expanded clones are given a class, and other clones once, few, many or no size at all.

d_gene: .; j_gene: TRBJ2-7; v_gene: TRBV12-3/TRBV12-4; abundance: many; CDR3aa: CASSARTALGPEQYF; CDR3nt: TGTGCCAGCAGTGCCCGGACAGCGCTTGGGCCCGAGCAGTACTTC
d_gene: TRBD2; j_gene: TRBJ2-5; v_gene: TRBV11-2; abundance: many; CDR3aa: CASSPSPAGGRTQYF; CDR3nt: TGTGCCAGCAGCCCCTCCCCAGCGGGGGGGCGGACCCAGTACTTC
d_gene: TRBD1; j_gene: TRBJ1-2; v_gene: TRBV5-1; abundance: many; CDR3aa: CASSPDPGQSNYGYTF; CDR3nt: TGCGCCAGCAGTCCCGACCCGGGACAGAGCAACTATGGCTACACCTTC
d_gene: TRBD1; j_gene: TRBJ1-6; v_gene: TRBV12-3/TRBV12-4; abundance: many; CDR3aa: CASSPGQGLYSPLHF; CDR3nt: TGTGCCAGCAGCCCAGGACAGGGGTTGTACTCACCCCTCCACTTT
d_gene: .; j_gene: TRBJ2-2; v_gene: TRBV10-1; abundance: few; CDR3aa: CASSESRRGRDTGELFF; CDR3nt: TGCGCCAGCAGTGAGAGTAGGAGGGGGCGCGACACCGGGGAGCTGTTTTTT
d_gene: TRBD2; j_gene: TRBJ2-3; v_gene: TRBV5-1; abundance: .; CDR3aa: CASSFGTSGGDTQYF; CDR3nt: TGCGCCAGCAGCTTCGGGACTAGCGGTGGGGATACGCAGTATTTT
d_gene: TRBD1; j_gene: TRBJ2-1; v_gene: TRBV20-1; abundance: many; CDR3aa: CSAGGDRGSNEQFF; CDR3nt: TGCAGTGCTGGCGGGGACAGGGGGAGCAATGAGCAGTTCTTC
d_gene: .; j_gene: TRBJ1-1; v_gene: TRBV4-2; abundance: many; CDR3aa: CASSARGTEAFF; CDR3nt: TGTGCCAGCAGCGCCCGGGGCACTGAAGCTTTCTTT
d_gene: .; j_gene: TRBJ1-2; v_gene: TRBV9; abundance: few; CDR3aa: CASSVRGANNYGYTF; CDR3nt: TGTGCCAGCAGCGTACGGGGGGCAAATAACTATGGCTACACCTTC
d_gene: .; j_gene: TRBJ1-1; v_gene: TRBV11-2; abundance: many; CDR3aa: CASSDGQILNTEAFF; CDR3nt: TGTGCCAGCAGCGACGGACAGATTTTGAACACTGAAGCTTTCTTT
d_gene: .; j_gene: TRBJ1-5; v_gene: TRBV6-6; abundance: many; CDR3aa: CASSYSGWGNQPQHF; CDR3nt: TGTGCCAGCAGTTACTCGGGTTGGGGCAATCAGCCCCAGCATTTT
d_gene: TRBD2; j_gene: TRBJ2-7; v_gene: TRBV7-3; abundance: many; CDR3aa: CASSLGLAGEQYF; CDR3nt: TGTGCCAGCAGCCTCGGACTAGCGGGTGAGCAGTACTTC
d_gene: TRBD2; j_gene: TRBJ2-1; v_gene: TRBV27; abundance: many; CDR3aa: CATRTSVDEQFF; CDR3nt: TGTGCCACCCGGACTAGCGTCGATGAGCAGTTCTTC
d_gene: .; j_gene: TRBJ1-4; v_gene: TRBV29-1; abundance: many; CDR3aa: CSVVRGIGEKLFF; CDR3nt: TGCAGCGTTGTACGCGGCATCGGGGAAAAACTGTTTTTT
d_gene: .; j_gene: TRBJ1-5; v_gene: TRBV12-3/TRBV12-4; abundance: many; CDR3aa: CASRGMHSNQPQHF; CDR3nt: TGTGCCAGCAGGGGGATGCATAGCAATCAGCCCCAGCATTTT
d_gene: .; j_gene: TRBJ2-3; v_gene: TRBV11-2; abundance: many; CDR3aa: CASSLGGGQKADTQYF; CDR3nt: TGTGCCAGCAGCTTAGGGGGTGGACAGAAGGCAGATACGCAGTATTTT
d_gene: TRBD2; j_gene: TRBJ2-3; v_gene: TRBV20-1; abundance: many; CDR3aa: CSAVGLAGGPLADTQYF; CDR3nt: TGCAGTGCCGTTGGACTAGCGGGGGGGCCGCTGGCAGATACGCAGTATTTT
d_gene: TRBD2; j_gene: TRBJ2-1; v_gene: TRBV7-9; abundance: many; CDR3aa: CASSLGAGPREFYNEQFF; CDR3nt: TGTGCCAGCAGCTTAGGGGCAGGGCCGCGGGAGTTCTACAATGAGCAGTTCTTC
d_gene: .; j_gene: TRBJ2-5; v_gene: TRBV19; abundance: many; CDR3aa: CASRPAGIETQYF; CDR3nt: TGTGCCAGTAGACCCGCAGGGATCGAGACCCAGTACTTC
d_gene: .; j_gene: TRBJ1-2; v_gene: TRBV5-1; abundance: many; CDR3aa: CASRDGYYGYTF; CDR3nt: TGCGCCAGCAGGGACGGATACTATGGCTACACCTTC
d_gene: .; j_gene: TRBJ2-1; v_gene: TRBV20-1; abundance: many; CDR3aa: CSARGPPRTVNEQFF; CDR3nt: TGCAGTGCTCGCGGGCCCCCTCGGACGGTCAATGAGCAGTTCTTC
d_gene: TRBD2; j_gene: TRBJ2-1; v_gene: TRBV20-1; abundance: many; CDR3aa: CSVGGSWDEQFF; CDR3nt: TGCAGTGTCGGCGGGAGTTGGGATGAGCAGTTCTTC
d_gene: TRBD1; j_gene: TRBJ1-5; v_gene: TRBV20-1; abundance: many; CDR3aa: CSASRTGGGQPQHF; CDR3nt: TGCAGTGCTAGTAGGACAGGGGGCGGTCAGCCCCAGCATTTT
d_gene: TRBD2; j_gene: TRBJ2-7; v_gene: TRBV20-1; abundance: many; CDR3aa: CSASSSGYSYEQYF; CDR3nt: TGCAGTGCTAGCTCTAGCGGGTACTCCTACGAGCAGTACTTC
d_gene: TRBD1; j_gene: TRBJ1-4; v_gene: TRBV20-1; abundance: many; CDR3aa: CSARGDRAGGKLFF; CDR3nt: TGCAGTGCTAGAGGGGACAGGGCAGGGGGAAAACTGTTTTTT
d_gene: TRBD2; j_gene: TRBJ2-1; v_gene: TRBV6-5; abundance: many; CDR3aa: CASSYGRRGARNEQFF; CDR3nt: TGTGCCAGCAGTTACGGAAGGCGGGGGGCCCGCAATGAGCAGTTCTTC
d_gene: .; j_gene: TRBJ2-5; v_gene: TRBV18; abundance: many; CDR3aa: CASSPPSLETQYF; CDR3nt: TGTGCCAGCTCACCACCGAGCTTAGAGACCCAGTACTTC
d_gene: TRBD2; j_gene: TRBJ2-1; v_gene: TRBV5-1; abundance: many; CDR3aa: CASSFSGGVRGEQFF; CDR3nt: TGCGCCAGCAGCTTTAGCGGGGGGGTCAGGGGTGAGCAGTTCTTC
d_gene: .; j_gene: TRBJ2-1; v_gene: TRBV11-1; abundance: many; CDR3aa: CASSLGSAGNEQFF; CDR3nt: TGTGCCAGCAGCCTGGGATCAGCGGGTAATGAGCAGTTCTTC
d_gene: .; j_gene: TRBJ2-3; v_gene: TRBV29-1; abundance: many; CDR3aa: CSVAVRGAIDTQYF; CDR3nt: TGCAGCGTAGCTGTAAGGGGGGCCATAGATACGCAGTATTTT
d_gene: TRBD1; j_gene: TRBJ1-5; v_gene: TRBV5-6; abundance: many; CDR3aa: CASSRDRGIPQHF; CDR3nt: TGTGCCAGCAGCCGGGACAGGGGAATCCCCCAGCATTTT
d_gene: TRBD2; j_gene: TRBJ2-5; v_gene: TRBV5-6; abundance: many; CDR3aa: CASTRRGGETQYF; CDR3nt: TGTGCCAGCACCAGACGGGGGGGAGAGACCCAGTACTTC
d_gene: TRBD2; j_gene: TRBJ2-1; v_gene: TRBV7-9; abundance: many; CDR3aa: CASSPDPLAGGPRNEQFF; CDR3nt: TGTGCCAGCAGCCCCGACCCACTAGCGGGAGGGCCGAGGAATGAGCAGTTCTTC
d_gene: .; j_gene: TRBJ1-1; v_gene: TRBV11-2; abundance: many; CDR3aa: CASSLEGPGPTEAFF; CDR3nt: TGTGCCAGCAGCTTAGAGGGTCCAGGGCCCACTGAAGCTTTCTTT
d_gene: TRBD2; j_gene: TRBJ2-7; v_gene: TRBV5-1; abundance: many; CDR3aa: CASSRSGSDGEQYF; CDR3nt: TGCGCCAGCAGCCGTAGCGGGAGTGATGGCGAGCAGTACTTC
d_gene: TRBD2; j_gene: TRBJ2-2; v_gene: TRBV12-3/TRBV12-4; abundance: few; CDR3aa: CASSPRGVVGELFF; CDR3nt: TGTGCCAGCAGTCCCCGGGGGGTCGTCGGGGAGCTGTTTTTT
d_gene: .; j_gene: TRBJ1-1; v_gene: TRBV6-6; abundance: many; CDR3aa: CGSGQDTEAFF; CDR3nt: TGTGGATCAGGGCAGGACACTGAAGCTTTCTTT
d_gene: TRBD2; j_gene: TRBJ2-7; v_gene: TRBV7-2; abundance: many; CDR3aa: CASSLDSGLAGYEQYF; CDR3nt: TGTGCCAGCAGCTTAGACTCCGGGCTAGCGGGTTACGAGCAGTACTTC
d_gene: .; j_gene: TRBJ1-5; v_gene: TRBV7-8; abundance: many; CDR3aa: CASSSGGGLNNQPQHF; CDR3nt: TGTGCCAGCAGCTCGGGAGGGGGGTTAAACAATCAGCCCCAGCATTTT
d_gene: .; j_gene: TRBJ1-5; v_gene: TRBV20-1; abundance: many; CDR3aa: CSARARTDNQPQHF; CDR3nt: TGCAGTGCTAGGGCTCGCACAGATAATCAGCCCCAGCATTTT
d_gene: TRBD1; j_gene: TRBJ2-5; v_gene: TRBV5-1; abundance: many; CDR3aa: CATGTGTETQYF; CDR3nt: TGCGCCACCGGGACAGGGACAGAGACCCAGTACTTC
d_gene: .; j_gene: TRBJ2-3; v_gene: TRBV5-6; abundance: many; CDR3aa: CASSLQGLYTDTQYF; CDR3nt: TGTGCCAGCAGCTTGCAAGGGCTTTACACAGATACGCAGTATTTT
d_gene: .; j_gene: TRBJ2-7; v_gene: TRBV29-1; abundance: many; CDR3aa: CSVRGDSYEQYF; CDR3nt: TGCAGCGTTCGTGGGGACTCCTACGAGCAGTACTTC
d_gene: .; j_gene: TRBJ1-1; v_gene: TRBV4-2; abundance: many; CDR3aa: CASSPKEGGTEAFF; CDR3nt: TGTGCCAGCAGCCCGAAGGAAGGGGGAACTGAAGCTTTCTTT
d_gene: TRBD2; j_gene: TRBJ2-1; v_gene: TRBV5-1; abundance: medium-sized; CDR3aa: CASSLMREGPYNEQFF; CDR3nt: TGCGCCAGCAGCTTGATGAGGGAGGGCCCCTACAATGAGCAGTTCTTC
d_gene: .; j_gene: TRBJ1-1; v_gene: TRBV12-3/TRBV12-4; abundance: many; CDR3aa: CASSFHATEAFF; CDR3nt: TGTGCCAGCAGCTTCCACGCCACTGAAGCTTTCTTT
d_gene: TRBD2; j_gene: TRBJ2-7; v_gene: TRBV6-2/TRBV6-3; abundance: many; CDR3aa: CASSYGSSGVAYEQYF; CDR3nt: TGTGCCAGCAGTTACGGGAGTAGCGGGGTAGCCTACGAGCAGTACTTC